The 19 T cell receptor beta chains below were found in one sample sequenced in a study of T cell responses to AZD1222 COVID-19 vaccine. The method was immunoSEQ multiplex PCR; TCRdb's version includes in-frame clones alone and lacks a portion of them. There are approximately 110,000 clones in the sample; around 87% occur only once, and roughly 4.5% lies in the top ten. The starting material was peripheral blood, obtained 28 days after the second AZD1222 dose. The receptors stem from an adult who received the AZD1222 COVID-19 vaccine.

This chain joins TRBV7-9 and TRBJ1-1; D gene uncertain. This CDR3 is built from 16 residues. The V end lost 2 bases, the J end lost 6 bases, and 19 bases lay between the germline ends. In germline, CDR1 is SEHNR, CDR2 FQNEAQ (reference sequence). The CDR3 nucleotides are TGTGCCAGCAGCTTATCTTCGGGTTATCTTGGGGCTGAAGCTTTCTTT. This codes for CASSLSSGYLGAEAFF.

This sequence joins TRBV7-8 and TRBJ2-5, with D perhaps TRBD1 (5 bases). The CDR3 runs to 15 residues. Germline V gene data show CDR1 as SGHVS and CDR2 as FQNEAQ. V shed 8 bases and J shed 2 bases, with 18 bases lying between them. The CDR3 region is CASSTGRGPQETQYF. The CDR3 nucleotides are TGTGCCAGCTCCACCGGAAGGGGCCCTCAAGAGACCCAGTACTTC.

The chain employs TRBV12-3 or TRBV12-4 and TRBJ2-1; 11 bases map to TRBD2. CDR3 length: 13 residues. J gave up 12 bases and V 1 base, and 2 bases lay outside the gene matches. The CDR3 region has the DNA TGTGCCAGCAGTTTAGGGCTAGCGGGGGGGCAGTTCTTC. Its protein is CASSLGLAGGQFF.

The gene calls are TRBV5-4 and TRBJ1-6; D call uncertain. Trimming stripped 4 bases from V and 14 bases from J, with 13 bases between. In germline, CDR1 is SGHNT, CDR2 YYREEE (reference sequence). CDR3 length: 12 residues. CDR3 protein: CASSSPDVSLHF. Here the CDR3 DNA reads TGTGCCAGCAGCAGTCCGGACGTTTCCCTCCACTTT.

The chain's CDR3 is CASSLDRGQGAWDTEAFF. As DNA, the CDR3 is TGTGCCAGCAGCTTAGATCGGGGACAGGGGGCTTGGGACACTGAAGCTTTCTTT. This chain connects TRBV11-2 to TRBJ1-1, with 12 positions matching TRBD1. J gave up 3 bases and V 0 bases, and 8 bases lay outside the gene matches. In germline, CDR1 is SGHAT, CDR2 FQNNGV. The CDR3 spans 18 residues.

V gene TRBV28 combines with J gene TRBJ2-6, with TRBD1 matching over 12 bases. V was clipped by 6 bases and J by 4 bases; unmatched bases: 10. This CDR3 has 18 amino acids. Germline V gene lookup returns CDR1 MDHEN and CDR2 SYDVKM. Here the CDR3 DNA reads TGTGCCAGCAGCCTAATGGGACAGGGGGCGCGGGGGGCCAACGTCCTGACTTTC. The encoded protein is CASSLMGQGARGANVLTF.

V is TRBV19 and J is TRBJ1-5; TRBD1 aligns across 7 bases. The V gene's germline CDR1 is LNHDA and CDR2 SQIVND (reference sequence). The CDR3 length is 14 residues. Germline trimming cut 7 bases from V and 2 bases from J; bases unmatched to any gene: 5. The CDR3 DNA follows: TGTGCCAGTACTGACAGGGTTGGCAATCAGCCCCAGCATTTT. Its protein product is CASTDRVGNQPQHF.

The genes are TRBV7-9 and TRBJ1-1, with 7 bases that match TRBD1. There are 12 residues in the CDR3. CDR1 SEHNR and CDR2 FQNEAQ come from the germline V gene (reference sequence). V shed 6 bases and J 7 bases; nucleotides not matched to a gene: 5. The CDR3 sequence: CASRRQGGEAFF. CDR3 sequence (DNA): TGTGCCAGCAGACGACAGGGAGGTGAAGCTTTCTTT.

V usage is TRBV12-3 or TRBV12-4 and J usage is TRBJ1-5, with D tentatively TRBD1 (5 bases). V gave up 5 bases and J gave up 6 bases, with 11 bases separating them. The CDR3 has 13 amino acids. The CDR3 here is CASSRGRGQPQHF. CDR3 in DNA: TGTGCCAGCAGTCGTGGGAGGGGTCAGCCCCAGCATTTT.

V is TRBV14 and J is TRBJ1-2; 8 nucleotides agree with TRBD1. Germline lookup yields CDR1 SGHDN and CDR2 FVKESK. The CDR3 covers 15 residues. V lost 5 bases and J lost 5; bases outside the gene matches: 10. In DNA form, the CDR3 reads TGTGCCAGCAGCGCGGCGACAGGGGCCATGTATGGCTACACCTTC. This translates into CASSAATGAMYGYTF.

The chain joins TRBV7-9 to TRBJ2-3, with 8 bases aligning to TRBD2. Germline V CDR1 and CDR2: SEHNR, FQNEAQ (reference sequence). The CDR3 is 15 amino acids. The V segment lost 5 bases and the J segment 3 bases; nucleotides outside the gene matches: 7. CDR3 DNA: TGTGCCAGCAGCCCCACTAGCGGAGGTACAGATACGCAGTATTTT. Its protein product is CASSPTSGGTDTQYF.

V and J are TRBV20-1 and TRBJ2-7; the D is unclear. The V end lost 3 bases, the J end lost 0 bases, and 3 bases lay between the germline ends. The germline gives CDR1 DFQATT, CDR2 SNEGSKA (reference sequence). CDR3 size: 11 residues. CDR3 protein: CSASLSYEQYF. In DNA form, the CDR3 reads TGCAGTGCTAGCCTCTCCTACGAGCAGTACTTC.

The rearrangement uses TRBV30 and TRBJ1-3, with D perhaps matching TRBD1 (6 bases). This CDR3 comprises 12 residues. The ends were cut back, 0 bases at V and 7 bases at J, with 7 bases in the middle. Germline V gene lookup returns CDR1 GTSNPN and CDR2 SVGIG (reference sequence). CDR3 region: CAWSVQGNTIYF. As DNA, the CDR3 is TGTGCCTGGAGTGTACAGGGTAACACCATATATTTT.

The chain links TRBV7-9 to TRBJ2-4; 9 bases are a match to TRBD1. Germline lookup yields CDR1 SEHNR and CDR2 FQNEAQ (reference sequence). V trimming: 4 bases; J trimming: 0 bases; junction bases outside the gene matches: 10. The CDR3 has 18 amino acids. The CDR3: CASSSPGQGNLAKNIQYF. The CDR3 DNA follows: TGTGCCAGCAGCTCGCCGGGACAGGGCAACCTAGCCAAAAACATTCAGTACTTC.

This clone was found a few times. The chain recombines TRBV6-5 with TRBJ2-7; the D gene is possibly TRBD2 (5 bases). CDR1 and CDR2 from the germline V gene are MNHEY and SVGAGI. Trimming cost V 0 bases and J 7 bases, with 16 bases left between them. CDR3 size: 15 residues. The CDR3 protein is CASSYSGIARGEQYF. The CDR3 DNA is TGTGCCAGCAGTTACTCAGGAATAGCTCGAGGGGAGCAGTACTTC.

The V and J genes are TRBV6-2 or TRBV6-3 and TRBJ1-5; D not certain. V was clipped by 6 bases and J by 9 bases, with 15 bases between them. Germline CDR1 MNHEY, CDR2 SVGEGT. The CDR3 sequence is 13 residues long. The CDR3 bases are TGTGCCAGCAGCCTTCGAGATATTGGGCCCCAGCATTTT. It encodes CASSLRDIGPQHF.

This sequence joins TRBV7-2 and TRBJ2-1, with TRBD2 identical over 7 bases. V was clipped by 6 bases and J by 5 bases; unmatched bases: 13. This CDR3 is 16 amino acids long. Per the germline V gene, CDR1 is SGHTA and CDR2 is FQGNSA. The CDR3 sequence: CASRVKVRGLDNEQFF. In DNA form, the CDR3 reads TGTGCCAGCAGGGTGAAGGTGCGGGGGTTGGACAATGAGCAGTTCTTC.

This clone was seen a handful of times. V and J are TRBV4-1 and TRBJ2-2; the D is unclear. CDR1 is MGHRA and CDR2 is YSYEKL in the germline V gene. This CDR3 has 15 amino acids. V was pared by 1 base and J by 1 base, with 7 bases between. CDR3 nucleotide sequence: TGCGCCAGCAGCCAAGTCCTCAGGAACACCGGGGAGCTGTTTTTT. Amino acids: CASSQVLRNTGELFF.

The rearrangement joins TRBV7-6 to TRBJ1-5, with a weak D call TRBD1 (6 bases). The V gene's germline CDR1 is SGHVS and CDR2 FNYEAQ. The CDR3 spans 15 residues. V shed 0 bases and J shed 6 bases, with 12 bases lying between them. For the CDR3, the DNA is TGTGCCAGCAGCTTAGCGCTGGGACAAGGTCAGCCCCAGCATTTT. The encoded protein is CASSLALGQGQPQHF.